This is a list of T cell receptor beta chains from one sample in a study of Ad26.COV2.S vaccination and SARS-CoV-2 variants. Clones were sequenced by immunoSEQ multiplex PCR, and TCRdb holds only the in-frame ones, with some missing. This table has 300,000 to 500,000 clones, around 85% appearing once. The source material was peripheral blood, sampled in a trial of Ad26.COV2.S vaccine versus placebo. These receptors all come from a person aged 18-60 years who received the Ad26.COV2.S COVID-19 vaccine or a placebo. Both conserved end residues are part of each CDR3. The D gene is left open where the match is weak. Not all rows give a size; the values are once, few, many and, for expanded clones, a class.

once	TRBV3-1/TRBV3-2	TRBJ2-7	NA	CASSNIIYEQYF	TGTGCCAGCAGCAACATCATCTACGAGCAGTACTTC
NA	TRBV27	TRBJ1-3	NA	CASIPYGAGNTIYF	TGTGCCAGCATCCCATATGGGGCTGGAAACACCATATATTTT
NA	TRBV3-1/TRBV3-2	TRBJ2-5	NA	CASSLGVQETQYF	TGTGCCAGCAGCCTGGGGGTTCAAGAGACCCAGTACTTC
NA	TRBV19	TRBJ1-3	NA	CASSLSPSSGNTIYF	TGTGCCAGTAGTCTCAGTCCTAGCTCTGGAAACACCATATATTTT
NA	TRBV14	TRBJ1-2	NA	CASSLVTNYGYTF	TGTGCCAGCAGCCTGGTCACTAACTATGGCTACACCTTC
NA	TRBV6-1	TRBJ2-3	NA	CASSGDPALLTDTQYF	TGTGCCAGCAGTGGGGACCCAGCGCTGCTCACAGATACGCAGTATTTT
NA	TRBV12-5	TRBJ1-5	NA	CASGLRSAKGFDFSNQPQHF	TGTGCTAGTGGTTTACGATCGGCTAAGGGTTTTGATTTTAGCAATCAGCCCCAGCATTTT
NA	TRBV4-3	TRBJ2-1	TRBD2	CASSRGLATYNEQFF	TGCGCCAGCAGCCGGGGACTAGCGACCTACAATGAGCAGTTCTTC
few	TRBV3-1/TRBV3-2	TRBJ1-2	NA	CASSQDPHNYGYTF	TGTGCCAGCAGCCAAGATCCTCATAACTATGGCTACACCTTC
once	TRBV6-5	TRBJ1-1	NA	CASAIGPGEGTEAFF	TGTGCCAGCGCCATAGGTCCGGGGGAGGGCACTGAAGCTTTCTTT
NA	TRBV6-6	TRBJ2-2	NA	CASSRGRQGGSGELFF	TGTGCCAGCAGCCGCGGGAGACAGGGTGGTTCCGGGGAGCTGTTTTTT
NA	TRBV5-4	TRBJ2-2	NA	CASSVVATRTGELFF	TGTGCCAGCAGCGTGGTTGCCACTCGAACCGGGGAGCTGTTTTTT
NA	TRBV7-9	TRBJ1-4	NA	CASSLVGRAVEKLFF	TGTGCCAGCAGCTTAGTTGGCAGGGCGGTTGAAAAACTGTTTTTT
NA	TRBV6-6	TRBJ1-5	NA	CASSYSRDSNQPQHF	TGTGCCAGCAGTTACTCGCGGGATAGCAATCAGCCCCAGCATTTT
NA	TRBV3-1/TRBV3-2	TRBJ1-6	NA	CASSQDPYSPLHF	TGTGCCAGCAGCCAAGATCCTTACTCACCCCTCCACTTT
few	TRBV20-1	TRBJ1-6	NA	CSASLGILASSALHF	TGCAGTGCTAGTTTGGGTATCTTGGCGTCGTCGGCCCTCCACTTT
once	TRBV6-5	TRBJ1-1	NA	CASSYRDTEAFF	TGTGCCAGCAGTTACAGAGACACTGAAGCTTTCTTT
NA	TRBV6-2/TRBV6-3	TRBJ1-6	TRBD1	CASSSGQGVSSPLHF	TGTGCCAGCAGCTCCGGACAGGGGGTTAGTTCACCCCTCCACTTT
NA	TRBV6-1	TRBJ1-1	NA	CASSSARGESEAFF	TGTGCCAGCAGTTCCGCCCGGGGAGAGTCTGAAGCTTTCTTT
NA	TRBV3-1/TRBV3-2	TRBJ2-7	NA	CASSQVPGFGGYF	TGTGCCAGCAGCCAAGTTCCCGGGTTCGGAGGGTACTTC
NA	TRBV7-9	TRBJ2-4	TRBD2	CASSPSGGAFFNIQYF	TGTGCCAGCAGCCCTAGCGGGGGGGCCTTTTTTAACATTCAGTACTTC
NA	TRBV24-1	TRBJ1-2	NA	CATSDPWGPGYTF	TGTGCCACCAGTGACCCATGGGGCCCTGGCTACACCTTC
NA	TRBV10-3	TRBJ2-2	NA	CAISEGAYRGTGELFF	TGTGCCATCAGTGAGGGAGCTTACCGGGGTACCGGGGAGCTGTTTTTT
NA	TRBV7-9	TRBJ2-5	TRBD1	CASSLGQGYETQYF	TGTGCCAGCAGCTTAGGACAGGGCTACGAGACCCAGTACTTC